This TCR beta chain was documented in a study of post-analysis software for immune sequencing data. Unique molecular identifiers had been added to the TCR beta cDNA libraries. TCRdb re-called the PCR reads through MiXCR, storing one row per CDR3 protein. This sample has 600,000 to 700,000 distinct CDR3 sequences, with 55% to 60% found just once. This clonotype originated in a girl aged 2 to 10 with multiple sclerosis. Sequencing was performed on blood.

CDR3 loop: CASSSFLGGQGLNEQFF. For the CDR3, the DNA is TGTGCCAGCAGCTCTTTTTTAGGGGGACAGGGGTTGAATGAGCAGTTCTTC. The chain employs TRBV12-3 or TRBV12-4 and TRBJ2-1; 10 nucleotides align to TRBD1. The CDR3 totals 17 residues. Unmatched junction bases numbered 15, after V lost 6 bases and J lost 7 bases.